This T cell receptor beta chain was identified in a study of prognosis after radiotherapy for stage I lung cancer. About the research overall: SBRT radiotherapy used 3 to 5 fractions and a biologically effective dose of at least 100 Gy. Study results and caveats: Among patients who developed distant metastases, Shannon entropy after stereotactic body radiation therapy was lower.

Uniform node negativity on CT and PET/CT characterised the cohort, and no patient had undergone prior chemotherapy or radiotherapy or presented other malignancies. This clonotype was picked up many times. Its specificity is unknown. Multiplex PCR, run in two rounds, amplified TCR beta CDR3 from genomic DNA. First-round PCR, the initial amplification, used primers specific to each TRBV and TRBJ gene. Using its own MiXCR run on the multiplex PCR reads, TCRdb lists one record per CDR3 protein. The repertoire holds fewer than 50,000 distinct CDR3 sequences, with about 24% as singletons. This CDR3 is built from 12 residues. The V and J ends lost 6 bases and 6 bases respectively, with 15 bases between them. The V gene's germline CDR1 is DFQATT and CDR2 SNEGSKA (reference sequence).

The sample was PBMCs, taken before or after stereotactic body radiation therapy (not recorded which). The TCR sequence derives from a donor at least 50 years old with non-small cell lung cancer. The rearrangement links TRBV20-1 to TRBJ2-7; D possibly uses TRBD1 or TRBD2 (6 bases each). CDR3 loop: CSAGGLRAEQYF. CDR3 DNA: TGCAGTGCAGGGGGGCTTCGGGCCGAGCAGTACTTC.